Detailed here is one T cell receptor beta chain. Its specificity is unknown. Indicated treatment: oral pan-JAK inhibitor, 5-10 mg twice daily. The sample originates from a study of CD8+ T cells in alopecia areata. Study at large: It was oral tofacitinib, at 5 to 10 mg twice daily, that treated patients received. The duration of tofacitinib was 6 to 18 months, with 6 months off drug afterward. Study outcomes and limitations: In scalp and blood during tofacitinib, many expanded lesional clones persisted. Affected lesional scalp, above all in alopecia totalis/universalis, was more clonal than normal scalp.

Germline CDR1 and CDR2: SGHTA and FQGNSA. The length of the CDR3 is 14 residues. V shed 4 bases and J 5 bases; nucleotides not matched to a gene: 5. cDNA serving as the sequencing template came from extracted, reverse transcribed RNA. Assay used: immunoSEQ multiplex PCR; TCRdb lists only in-frame clones, some missing. Among about 210,000 clones listed, 50% to 75% were seen once. This material consisted of CD4+ T cells sorted from blood, taken at week 4, from a patient treated with tofacitinib. J is TRBJ1-1 and V is TRBV7-2; 9 bases are shared with TRBD1. The TCR was taken from a human donor with alopecia areata. The CDR3 region has the DNA TGTGCCAGCAGCTGGGGGACAGGGAAAACTGAAGCTTTCTTT. Protein sequence: CASSWGTGKTEAFF.